The 31 T cell receptor beta chains listed next were all sequenced from one sample in a study of beta chain features in type 1 diabetes. All of the isolated RNA was reverse transcribed, so expressed TCRB transcripts were sequenced. Profiled with immunoSEQ multiplex PCR; TCRdb holds only in-frame clones, not every one. The sample carries about 240,000 clones, about 30% recorded once. Material for sequencing was central memory CD4+ T cells from blood. These receptors came from a man aged 30 to 39 in good health.

In its sample, this clone was seen a few times. The V call is TRBV27, the J call TRBJ1-2; perhaps TRBD1 as D (6 bases). The V gene lost 4 bases and the J gene lost 1 base, with 13 bases spanning the gap. CDR3 size: 15 residues. CDR1 is MNHEY and CDR2 is SMNVEV in the germline V gene (reference sequence). CDR3 nucleotide sequence: TGTGCCAGCAGTTCCCCGGGGGCCGGTAACTATGGCTACACCTTC. Encoded protein: CASSSPGAGNYGYTF.

The rearrangement uses TRBV2 and TRBJ2-7, with no clear D. V lost 3 bases and J lost 8, with 14 bases in between. The CDR3 has 13 amino acids. Germline V gene lookup returns CDR1 SNHLY and CDR2 FYNNEI. CDR3 nucleotides: TGTGCCAGCAGTGATTCCCCTATCCCGAAGCAGTACTTC. The encoded protein is CASSDSPIPKQYF.

The chain recombines TRBV6-5 with TRBJ2-6; tentatively, D is TRBD1 (5 bases). Germline CDR1 and CDR2: MNHEY and SVGAGI. This CDR3 has 16 residues. Trimming removed 2 bases at V and 0 bases at J, with 8 bases between. This chain's CDR3 is CASSYGHGSGANVLTF. The CDR3 nucleotides are TGTGCCAGCAGTTACGGACACGGCTCTGGGGCCAACGTCCTGACTTTC.

This clone was recorded a few times. The chain recombines TRBV30 with TRBJ1-2, with D hard to call. The CDR3 loop spans 14 amino acids. Germline V CDR1 and CDR2: GTSNPN, SVGIG (reference sequence). V lost 2 bases and J 5 bases, leaving 15 bases between the germline ends. This CDR3 reads CAWSQRRGDYGYTF. The CDR3 DNA is TGTGCCTGGAGTCAACGGCGGGGAGATTATGGCTACACCTTC.

The chain recombines TRBV11-1 with TRBJ2-2; 7 bases agree with TRBD2. Germline V gene sequence: CDR1 SGHAT, CDR2 FQDESV (reference sequence). CDR3 length equals 15 residues. With V trimmed by 4 bases and J by 6 bases, 8 bases remained unmatched. Here the CDR3 DNA reads TGTGCCAGCAGCTCGTGGACTAGAGGTCCCGGGGAGCTGTTTTTT. Translating gives CASSSWTRGPGELFF.

The gene calls are TRBV2 and TRBJ1-2; D is perhaps TRBD1 (5 bases). The V gene's germline CDR1 is SNHLY and CDR2 FYNNEI. V lost 8 bases and J lost 8, with 15 bases in between. The CDR3 has 12 residues. The CDR3, as DNA: TGTGCCAGCGTCAGCCAGGGAAGGGGCTACACCTTC. It is translated as CASVSQGRGYTF.

The V call is TRBV30, the J call TRBJ1-4; no reliable D call. The CDR3 has 13 residues. V was pared by 0 bases and J by 8 bases, with 10 bases between. From germline, CDR1 is GTSNPN and CDR2 SVGIG (reference sequence). CDR3 loop: CAWSVAFNEKLFF. The CDR3 DNA follows: TGTGCCTGGAGTGTAGCCTTTAACGAAAAACTGTTTTTT.

The rearrangement links TRBV20-1 to TRBJ2-1; D unclear. The ends were cut back, 6 bases at V and 9 bases at J, with 12 bases in the middle. The CDR3 totals 11 residues. Germline V gene lookup returns CDR1 DFQATT and CDR2 SNEGSKA (reference sequence). CDR3 DNA sequence: TGCAGTGCCAGACGACTGACTGAGCAGTTCTTC. It encodes CSARRLTEQFF.

This clone was picked up many times. The chain employs TRBV7-9 and TRBJ2-7; no definite D call. Germline V CDR1 and CDR2: SEHNR, FQNEAQ (reference sequence). Deletions cut 5 bases from V and 3 bases from J, with 20 bases between. This CDR3 contains 16 residues. Here the CDR3 reads CASSPHEQSRIYEQYF. In DNA, the CDR3 is TGTGCCAGCAGCCCTCACGAGCAGTCCAGGATCTACGAGCAGTACTTC. Together with reference TRBV7-9 and TRBJ2-7, the CDR3 gives the full variable domain: DTGVSQNPRHKITKRGQNVTFRCDPISEHNRLYWYRQTLGQGPEFLTYFQNEAQLEKSRLLSDRFSAERPKGSFSTLEIQRTEQGDSAMYLCASSPHEQSRIYEQYFGPGTRLTVT.

The V call is TRBV30, the J call TRBJ2-4, with D perhaps matching TRBD1 or TRBD2 (5 bases each). The V end lost 3 bases, the J end lost 10 bases, and 10 bases lay between the germline ends. The CDR3 covers 11 residues. The germline V gene has CDR1 GTSNPN and CDR2 SVGIG (reference sequence). The CDR3 DNA sequence: TGTGCCTGGAGCCGGGACGGAATTCAGTACTTC. Residues: CAWSRDGIQYF.

This clone came up a few times. The chain has TRBV5-1 and TRBJ1-2, with a weak D call TRBD1 (6 bases). Germline assignment: CDR1 SGHRS and CDR2 YFSETQ. The V end was cut by 1 base, the J end by 3 bases, with 10 bases between. The CDR3 has 14 residues. The DNA of the CDR3 is TGCGCCAGCAGCTTGACAGGGATTGACTATGGCTACACCTTC. It specifies CASSLTGIDYGYTF.

This clone was seen a handful of times. The chain links TRBV11-2 to TRBJ2-7, with TRBD1 as a possible D gene (6 bases). This CDR3 is 15 amino acids long. V shed 0 bases and J shed 4 bases, with 13 bases lying between them. Germline V gene sequence: CDR1 SGHAT, CDR2 FQNNGV. CDR3 nucleotides: TGTGCCAGCAGCTTAGACAGGGGCTTTTTTTACGAGCAGTACTTC. Amino acids: CASSLDRGFFYEQYF.

This rearrangement joins TRBV7-9 to TRBJ1-5; D unclear. The CDR3 loop spans 15 amino acids. Trimming took off 1 base at V and 0 bases at J, with 7 bases between the two ends. Germline values: CDR1 SEHNR, CDR2 FQNEAQ (reference sequence). In DNA, the CDR3 is TGTGCCAGCAGCTTAGACGGTCATAGCAATCAGCCCCAGCATTTT. As protein: CASSLDGHSNQPQHF.

V gene TRBV5-4 combines with J gene TRBJ2-1; TRBD2 aligns across 11 bases. Germline trimming cut 1 base from V and 7 bases from J; bases unmatched to any gene: 4. This CDR3 has 15 amino acids. Germline V lookup: CDR1 SGHNT, CDR2 YYREEE (reference sequence). CDR3 loop: CASSLRGTSGNEQFF. In DNA, the CDR3 is TGTGCCAGCAGCTTGAGAGGGACTAGCGGTAATGAGCAGTTCTTC.

The genes are TRBV20-1 and TRBJ1-2; 9 bases are shared with TRBD1. Germline V gene sequence: CDR1 DFQATT, CDR2 SNEGSKA (reference sequence). V was pared by 6 bases and J by 6 bases, with 2 bases of the junction left unmatched. The CDR3 loop spans 11 amino acids. The CDR3 sequence: CSAGDRDGYTF. CDR3 nucleotide sequence: TGCAGTGCCGGGGACAGGGATGGCTACACCTTC.

The chain couples TRBV7-2 to TRBJ2-4, with a weak D call TRBD2 (6 bases). Trimming removed 3 bases at V and 14 bases at J, with 20 bases between. This CDR3 is built from 14 residues. Germline CDR1 SGHTA, CDR2 FQGNSA. Here the CDR3 DNA reads TGTGCCAGCAGCTTGAGTTCTTCTGTAGGGGAGGAGTACTTC. Its translation is CASSLSSSVGEEYF.

This clone was seen a few times. The gene calls are TRBV7-2 and TRBJ2-1; weak D call: TRBD1 (5 bases). The germline CDR1 and CDR2 sequences are SGHTA and FQGNSA. V gave up 1 base and J gave up 7 bases, with 11 bases separating them. The CDR3 has 14 residues. In DNA, the CDR3 is TGTGCCAGCAGCTTAGGCAGGGTTATTAATGAGCAGTTCTTC. Translating gives CASSLGRVINEQFF.

The chain uses TRBV20-1 and TRBJ2-1; D gene unclear. The V and J ends lost 6 bases and 6 bases respectively, with 6 bases between them. CDR1 and CDR2 from the germline V gene are DFQATT and SNEGSKA (reference sequence). The CDR3 sequence is 10 residues long. The CDR3 coding sequence is TGCAGTGCGCCGCCCAATGAGCAGTTCTTC. Amino acid sequence: CSAPPNEQFF.

This clone was detected a few times. The CDR3 sequence: CASSLQDRVAGELFF. CDR3 in DNA: TGTGCCAGCAGTTTACAAGACAGGGTTGCCGGGGAGCTGTTTTTT. The V gene is TRBV28, the J gene TRBJ2-2; 7 nucleotides align to TRBD1. The trim removed 2 bases at V and 6 bases at J, leaving 6 bases unmatched. Per germline, CDR1 MDHEN and CDR2 SYDVKM. This CDR3 has 15 amino acids.

This clone has only a few counts. J is TRBJ2-7 and V is TRBV7-7, with 11 bases that match TRBD2. Germline V gene sequence: CDR1 SSHAT, CDR2 FNYEAQ (reference sequence). The CDR3 loop spans 17 amino acids. V shed 2 bases and J 0 bases; nucleotides not matched to a gene: 6. The chain's CDR3 is CASSLIGTSGYSYEQYF. CDR3 DNA: TGTGCCAGCAGCTTAATCGGGACTAGCGGCTACTCCTACGAGCAGTACTTC.

In this sample, this clone turned up a few times. The chain is built from TRBV5-1 and TRBJ2-5; 13 bases match TRBD2. This CDR3 is built from 18 residues. V shed 4 bases and J 1 base; nucleotides not matched to a gene: 10. The germline V gene has CDR1 SGHRS and CDR2 YFSETQ. Written as DNA, the CDR3 is TGCGCCAGCAGCGTCCTCGGACTAGCGGGGGCCCTCCAAGAGACCCAGTACTTC. This gives the protein CASSVLGLAGALQETQYF.

V gene TRBV5-6 combines with J gene TRBJ2-1; D is perhaps TRBD1 (5 bases). Germline loops: CDR1 SGHDT, CDR2 YYEEEE. This CDR3 contains 13 residues. V was shortened by 4 bases and J by 3 bases, with 8 bases between the two germline ends. The CDR3 sequence: CASSPDIYNEQFF. In DNA form, the CDR3 reads TGTGCCAGCAGCCCGGACATCTACAATGAGCAGTTCTTC.

J is TRBJ2-1 and V is TRBV30; the D gene is possibly TRBD2 (6 bases). Germline assignment: CDR1 GTSNPN and CDR2 SVGIG (reference sequence). The CDR3 runs to 15 residues. The V and J ends lost 2 bases and 2 bases respectively, with 13 bases between them. CDR3 in DNA: TGTGCCTGGAGTCCGGGACTCCTGACCTACAATGAGCAGTTCTTC. Translating it yields CAWSPGLLTYNEQFF.

The chain uses TRBV10-3 and TRBJ2-5; D possibly corresponds to TRBD1 (5 bases). V lost 0 bases to trimming and J lost 4 bases, with 18 bases between them. Germline CDR1 and CDR2: ENHRY and SYGVKD. This CDR3 contains 17 residues. CDR3 bases: TGTGCCATCAGTGAGTCGAAGTCTTCAGGGTACCCAGAGACCCAGTACTTC. It yields the protein CAISESKSSGYPETQYF.

This clone has more than one count but fewer than ten. The chain links TRBV18 to TRBJ1-5, with D unclear. From germline, CDR1 is KGHSH and CDR2 LQKENI. V gave up 6 bases and J gave up 2 bases, with 11 bases separating them. This CDR3 is 14 amino acids long. The CDR3 nucleotides read TGTGCCAGCTCTGGAGCGGAGGGCAATCAGCCCCAGCATTTT. It is translated as CASSGAEGNQPQHF.

The rearrangement joins TRBV28 to TRBJ1-5, with D hard to call. V dropped 2 bases and J dropped 7 bases, with 15 bases sitting between them. CDR1 MDHEN and CDR2 SYDVKM come from the germline V gene. The CDR3 totals 15 residues. The CDR3 bases are TGTGCCAGCAGTTTAATTAAGCTGGGAAACCAGCCCCAGCATTTT. Its translation is CASSLIKLGNQPQHF. The full variable domain, its missing parts supplied by reference TRBV28 and TRBJ1-5, is DVKVTQSSRYLVKRTGEKVFLECVQDMDHENMFWYRQDPGLGLRLIYFSYDVKMKEKGDIPEGYSVSREKKERFSLILESASTNQTSMYLCASSLIKLGNQPQHFGDGTRLSIL.

The gene calls are TRBV5-1 and TRBJ2-3, with D tentatively TRBD2 (5 bases). Germline V gives CDR1 SGHRS, CDR2 YFSETQ. The CDR3 sequence is 14 residues long. V lost 5 bases and J 2 bases, leaving 12 bases between the germline ends. The CDR3 is CASSPEGFTDTQYF. The CDR3 DNA follows: TGCGCCAGCAGTCCCGAGGGCTTCACAGATACGCAGTATTTT.

This clone was counted many times. Compared with germline, one end of the junction differs, possibly owing to a read error. The DNA for the CDR3 is TGCGCCAGCCCAACCGGGACTAGCAAAGATACGCAGTATTTT. Residues: CASPTGTSKDTQYF. V usage is TRBV5-1 and J usage is TRBJ2-3; 9 bases fit TRBD2. The CDR3 is 14 residues long. Per germline, CDR1 SGHRS and CDR2 YFSETQ.

CDR3 in DNA: TGTGCCAGCAGTTGGACAAGTTCGGGCGGGGAGCTGTTTTTT. Protein: CASSWTSSGGELFF. The chain joins TRBV7-9 to TRBJ2-2, with TRBD1 as a possible D gene (5 bases). The CDR3 totals 14 residues. Germline V lookup: CDR1 SEHNR, CDR2 FQNEAQ (reference sequence). V gave up 6 bases and J gave up 7 bases, with 15 bases separating them. Full variable domain (missing parts from reference TRBV7-9 and TRBJ2-2): DTGVSQNPRHKITKRGQNVTFRCDPISEHNRLYWYRQTLGQGPEFLTYFQNEAQLEKSRLLSDRFSAERPKGSFSTLEIQRTEQGDSAMYLCASSWTSSGGELFFGEGSRLTVL.

The chain employs TRBV2 and TRBJ2-5, with a tentative D call TRBD2 (5 bases). This CDR3 region has 12 residues. The V end was cut by 7 bases, the J end by 4 bases, with 10 bases between. Germline V CDR1 and CDR2: SNHLY, FYNNEI. The CDR3 nucleotides are TGTGCCAGCAAGGACTTGGGAGAGACCCAGTACTTC. It translates to CASKDLGETQYF.

The CDR3 spells CASSLRMNGLTGTDTQYF. The DNA for the CDR3 is TGTGCCAGCAGCTTACGAATGAACGGCCTCACGGGCACAGATACGCAGTATTTT. This rearrangement joins TRBV7-2 to TRBJ2-3; no reliable D call. The CDR3 totals 18 residues. Germline loops: CDR1 SGHTA, CDR2 FQGNSA. V was shortened by 2 bases and J by 1 base, with 19 bases between the two germline ends.